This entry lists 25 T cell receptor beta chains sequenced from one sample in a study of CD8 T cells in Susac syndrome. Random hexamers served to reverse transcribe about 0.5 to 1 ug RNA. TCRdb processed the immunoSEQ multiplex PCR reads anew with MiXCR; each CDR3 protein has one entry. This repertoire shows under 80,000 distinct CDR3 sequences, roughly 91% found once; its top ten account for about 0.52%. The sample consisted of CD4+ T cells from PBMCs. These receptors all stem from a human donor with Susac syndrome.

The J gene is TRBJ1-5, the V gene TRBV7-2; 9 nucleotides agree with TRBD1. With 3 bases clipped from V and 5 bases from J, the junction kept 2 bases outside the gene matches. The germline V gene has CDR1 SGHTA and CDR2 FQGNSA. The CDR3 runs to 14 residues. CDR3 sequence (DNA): TGTGCCAGCAGCTTGGACAGGGGCTATCAGCCCCAGCATTTT. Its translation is CASSLDRGYQPQHF.

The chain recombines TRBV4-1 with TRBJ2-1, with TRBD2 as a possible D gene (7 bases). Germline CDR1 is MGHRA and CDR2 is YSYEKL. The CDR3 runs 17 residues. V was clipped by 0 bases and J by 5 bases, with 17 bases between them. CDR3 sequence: CASSQDGGRLTNNEQFF. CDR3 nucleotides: TGCGCCAGCAGCCAAGACGGGGGGCGACTTACTAACAATGAGCAGTTCTTC.

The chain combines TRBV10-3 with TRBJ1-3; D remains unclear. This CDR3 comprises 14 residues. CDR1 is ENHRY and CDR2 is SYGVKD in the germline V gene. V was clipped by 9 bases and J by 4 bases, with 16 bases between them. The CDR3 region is CAITSTWAGNTIYF. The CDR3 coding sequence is TGTGCCATTACTTCTACTTGGGCGGGAAACACCATATATTTT.

The CDR3 loop is CASSSIGQGMGNEQFF. The CDR3 DNA follows: TGTGCCAGCAGCTCCATTGGGCAGGGTATGGGCAATGAGCAGTTCTTC. This chain uses TRBV7-2 with TRBJ2-1; weak D call: TRBD1 (5 bases). CDR3 length: 16 amino acids. Germline V gene sequence: CDR1 SGHTA, CDR2 FQGNSA. Trimming cost V 4 bases and J 6 bases, with 19 bases left between them.

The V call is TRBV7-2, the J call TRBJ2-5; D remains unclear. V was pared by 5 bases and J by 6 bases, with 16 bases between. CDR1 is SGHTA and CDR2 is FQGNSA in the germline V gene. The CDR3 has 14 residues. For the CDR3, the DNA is TGTGCCAGCAGCCGAGTTGGCAACCCAAAGACCCAGTACTTC. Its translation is CASSRVGNPKTQYF.

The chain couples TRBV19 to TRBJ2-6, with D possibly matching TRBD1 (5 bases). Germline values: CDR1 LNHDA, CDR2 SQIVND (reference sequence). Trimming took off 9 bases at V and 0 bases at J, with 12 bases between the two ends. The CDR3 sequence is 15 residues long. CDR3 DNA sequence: TGTGCCAGCAGGACACATAGCTCTGGGGCCAACGTCCTGACTTTC. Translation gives CASRTHSSGANVLTF.

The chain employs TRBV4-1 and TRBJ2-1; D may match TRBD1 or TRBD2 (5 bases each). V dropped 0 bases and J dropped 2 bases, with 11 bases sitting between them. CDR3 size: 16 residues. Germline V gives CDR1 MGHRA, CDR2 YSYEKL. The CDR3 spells CASSQEGPRPYNEQFF. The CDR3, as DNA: TGCGCCAGCAGCCAAGAGGGACCAAGACCCTACAATGAGCAGTTCTTC.

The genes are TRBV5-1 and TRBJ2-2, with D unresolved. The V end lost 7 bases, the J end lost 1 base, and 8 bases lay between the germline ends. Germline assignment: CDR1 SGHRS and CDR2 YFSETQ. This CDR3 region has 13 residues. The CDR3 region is CASGLGNTGELFF. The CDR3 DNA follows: TGCGCCAGCGGCCTAGGGAACACCGGGGAGCTGTTTTTT.

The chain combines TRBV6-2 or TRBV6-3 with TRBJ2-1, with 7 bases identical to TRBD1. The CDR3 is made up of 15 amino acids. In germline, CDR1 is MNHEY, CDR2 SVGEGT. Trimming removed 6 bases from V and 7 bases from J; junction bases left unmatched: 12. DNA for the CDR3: TGTGCCAGCAGCATTGACAGGGCCAAGTTTAATGAGCAGTTCTTC. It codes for CASSIDRAKFNEQFF.

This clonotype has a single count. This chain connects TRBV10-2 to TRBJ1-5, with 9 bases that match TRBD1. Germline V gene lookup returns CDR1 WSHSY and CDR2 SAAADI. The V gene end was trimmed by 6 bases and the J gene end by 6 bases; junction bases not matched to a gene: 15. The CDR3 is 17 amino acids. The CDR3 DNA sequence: TGCGCCAGCAGCGTGGTAGGGACAGGGAACCAGGGTCAGCCCCAGCATTTT. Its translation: CASSVVGTGNQGQPQHF.

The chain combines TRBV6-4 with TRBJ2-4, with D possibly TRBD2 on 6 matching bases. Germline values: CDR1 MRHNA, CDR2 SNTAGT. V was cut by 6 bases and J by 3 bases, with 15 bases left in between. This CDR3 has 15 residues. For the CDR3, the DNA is TGTGCCAGCAGGGGCGTACGGGGGAGCAAAAACATTCAGTACTTC. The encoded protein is CASRGVRGSKNIQYF.

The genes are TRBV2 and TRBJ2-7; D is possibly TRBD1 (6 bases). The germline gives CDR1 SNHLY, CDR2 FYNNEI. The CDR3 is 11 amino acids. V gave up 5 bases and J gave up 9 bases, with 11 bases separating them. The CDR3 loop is CASSPTGRQYF. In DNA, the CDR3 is TGTGCCAGCAGTCCTACAGGGAGGCAGTACTTC.

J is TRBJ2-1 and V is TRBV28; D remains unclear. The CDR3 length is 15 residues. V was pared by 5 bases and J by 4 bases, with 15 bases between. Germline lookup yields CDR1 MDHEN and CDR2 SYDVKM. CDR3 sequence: CASSLPHTAYNEQFF. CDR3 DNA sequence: TGTGCCAGCAGTCTTCCCCACACGGCGTACAATGAGCAGTTCTTC. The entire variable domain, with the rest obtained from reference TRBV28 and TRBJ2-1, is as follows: DVKVTQSSRYLVKRTGEKVFLECVQDMDHENMFWYRQDPGLGLRLIYFSYDVKMKEKGDIPEGYSVSREKKERFSLILESASTNQTSMYLCASSLPHTAYNEQFFGPGTRLTVL.

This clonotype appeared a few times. As DNA, the CDR3 is TGTGCCAGCAGCTACACCGGACTAGCGGGGGGGCAGCAAGAGACCCAGTACTTC. Translation: CASSYTGLAGGQQETQYF. J is TRBJ2-5 and V is TRBV7-2, with TRBD2 matching over 15 bases. V lost 4 bases and J lost 2; bases outside the gene matches: 8. This CDR3 comprises 18 residues. Germline assignment: CDR1 SGHTA and CDR2 FQGNSA.

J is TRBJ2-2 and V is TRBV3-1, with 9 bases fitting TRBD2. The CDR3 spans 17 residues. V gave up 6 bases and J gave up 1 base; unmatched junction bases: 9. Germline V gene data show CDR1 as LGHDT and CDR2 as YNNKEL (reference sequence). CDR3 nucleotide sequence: TGTGCCAGCAGGACCAAGAAAGCGGGGGGGAACACCGGGGAGCTGTTTTTT. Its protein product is CASRTKKAGGNTGELFF. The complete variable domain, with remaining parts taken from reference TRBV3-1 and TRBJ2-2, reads DTAVSQTPKYLVTQMGNDKSIKCEQNLGHDTMYWYKQDSKKFLKIMFSYNNKELIINETVPNRFSPKSPDKAHLNLHINSLELGDSAVYFCASRTKKAGGNTGELFFGEGSRLTVL.

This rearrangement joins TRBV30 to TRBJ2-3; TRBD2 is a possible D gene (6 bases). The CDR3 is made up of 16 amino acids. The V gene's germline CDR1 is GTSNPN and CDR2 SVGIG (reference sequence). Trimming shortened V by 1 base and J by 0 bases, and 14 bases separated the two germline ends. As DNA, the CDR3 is TGTGCCTGGAGTGGGGCGGGAACGAAGAGCACAGATACGCAGTATTTT. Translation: CAWSGAGTKSTDTQYF.

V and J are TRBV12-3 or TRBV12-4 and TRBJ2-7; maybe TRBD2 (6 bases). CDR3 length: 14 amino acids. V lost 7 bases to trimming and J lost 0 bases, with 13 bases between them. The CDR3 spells CASTRRESSYEQYF. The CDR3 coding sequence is TGTGCCAGCACTCGGCGGGAAAGCTCCTACGAGCAGTACTTC.

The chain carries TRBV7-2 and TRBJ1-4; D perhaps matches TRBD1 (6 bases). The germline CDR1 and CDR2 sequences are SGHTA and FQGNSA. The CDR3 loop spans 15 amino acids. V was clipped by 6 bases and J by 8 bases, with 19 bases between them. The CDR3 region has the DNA TGTGCCAGCAGGCCCACGGCACAGGGTTACGAAAAACTGTTTTTT. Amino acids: CASRPTAQGYEKLFF.

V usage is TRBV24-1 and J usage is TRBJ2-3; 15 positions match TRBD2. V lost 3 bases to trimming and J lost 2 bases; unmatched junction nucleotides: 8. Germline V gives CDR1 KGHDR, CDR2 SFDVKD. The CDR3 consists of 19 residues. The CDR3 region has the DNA TGTGCCACCAGTGATGATGGACTAGCGGGAGGGCTGTTCACAGATACGCAGTATTTT. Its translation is CATSDDGLAGGLFTDTQYF.

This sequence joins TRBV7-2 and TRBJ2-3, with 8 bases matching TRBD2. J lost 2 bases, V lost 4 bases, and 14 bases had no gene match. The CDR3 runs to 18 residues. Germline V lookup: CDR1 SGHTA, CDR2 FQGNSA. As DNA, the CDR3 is TGTGCCAGCAGCTCCCAGTTCCTGGGGCGGGAGGACACAGATACGCAGTATTTT. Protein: CASSSQFLGREDTDTQYF.

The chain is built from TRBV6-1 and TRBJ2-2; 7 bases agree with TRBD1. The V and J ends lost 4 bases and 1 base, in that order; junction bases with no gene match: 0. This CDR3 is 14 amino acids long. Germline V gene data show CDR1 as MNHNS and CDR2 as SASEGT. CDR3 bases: TGTGCCAGCAGTGGGACAGGGAACACCGGGGAGCTGTTTTTT. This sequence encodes CASSGTGNTGELFF.

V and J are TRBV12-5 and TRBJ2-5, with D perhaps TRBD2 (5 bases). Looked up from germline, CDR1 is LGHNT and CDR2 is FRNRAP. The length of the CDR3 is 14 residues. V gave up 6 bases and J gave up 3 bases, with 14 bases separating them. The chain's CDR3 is CASGGLLGEETQYF. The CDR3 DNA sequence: TGTGCTAGTGGAGGGCTCCTGGGAGAAGAGACCCAGTACTTC.

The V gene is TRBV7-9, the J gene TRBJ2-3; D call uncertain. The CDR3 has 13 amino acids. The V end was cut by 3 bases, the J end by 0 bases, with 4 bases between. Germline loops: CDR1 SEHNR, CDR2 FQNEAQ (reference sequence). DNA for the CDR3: TGTGCCAGCAGCTTGGGTAGCACAGATACGCAGTATTTT. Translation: CASSLGSTDTQYF.

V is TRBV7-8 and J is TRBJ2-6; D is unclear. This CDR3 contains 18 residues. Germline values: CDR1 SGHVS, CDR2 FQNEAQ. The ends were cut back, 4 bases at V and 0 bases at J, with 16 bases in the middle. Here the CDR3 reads CASSSRVRVLSGANVLTF. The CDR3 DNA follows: TGTGCCAGCAGCTCCCGGGTACGGGTACTCTCTGGGGCCAACGTCCTGACTTTC.

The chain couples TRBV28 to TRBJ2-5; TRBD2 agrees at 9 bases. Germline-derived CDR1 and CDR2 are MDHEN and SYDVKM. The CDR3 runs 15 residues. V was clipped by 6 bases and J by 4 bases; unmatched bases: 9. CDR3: CASRLGAGGLETQYF. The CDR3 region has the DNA TGTGCCAGCAGGCTTGGGGCGGGAGGGTTAGAGACCCAGTACTTC.